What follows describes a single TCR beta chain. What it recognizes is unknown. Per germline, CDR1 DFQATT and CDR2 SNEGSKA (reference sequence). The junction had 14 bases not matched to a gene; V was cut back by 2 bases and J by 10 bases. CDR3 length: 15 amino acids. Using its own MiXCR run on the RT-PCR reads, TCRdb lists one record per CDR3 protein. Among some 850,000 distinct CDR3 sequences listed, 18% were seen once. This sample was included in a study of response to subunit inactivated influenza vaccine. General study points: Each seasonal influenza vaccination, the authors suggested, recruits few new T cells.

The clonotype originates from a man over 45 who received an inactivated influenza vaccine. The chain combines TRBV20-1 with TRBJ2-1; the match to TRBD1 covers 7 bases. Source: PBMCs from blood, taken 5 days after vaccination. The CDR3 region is CSARYSDREYDEQFF. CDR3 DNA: TGCAGTGCTAGATATAGCGACAGGGAGTATGACGAGCAGTTCTTC.